A selection of T cell receptor beta chains follows, all from one sample in a study of T cell responses to AZD1222 COVID-19 vaccine. Profiling relied on immunoSEQ multiplex PCR, and the TCRdb table lists in-frame clones only, not all of them. The sample comprises 140,000 to 150,000 clones, more than 85% of which are singletons, and roughly 3.7% rests with the top ten. The sequencing used peripheral blood, collected on day 0 of AZD1222 vaccination. These receptors all stem from an adult in good health. Both conserved end residues are part of each CDR3. The D gene is left open where the match is weak. A clone size is listed for some rows: how often the clone was seen (once, few, many), or a class if it is expanded.

J: TRBJ1-2; V: TRBV29-1; size: NA; D: NA; DNA: TGCAGCGTTATCGCAGTTGGCTACACCTTC; CDR3: CSVIAVGYTF
J: TRBJ2-4; V: TRBV5-6; size: once; D: TRBD2; DNA: TGTGCCAGCAGCTTTAGCCGGGAGGGGAAGGACTTC; CDR3: CASSFSREGKDF
J: TRBJ2-5; V: TRBV5-1; size: NA; D: NA; DNA: TGCGCCAGCAGCTTGGGATACAATCACAGACCCGAGACCCAGTACTTC; CDR3: CASSLGYNHRPETQYF
J: TRBJ1-5; V: TRBV10-2; size: NA; D: NA; DNA: TGCGCCAGCAGTGAGTTGGGGACTATGAATCAGCCCCAGCATTTT; CDR3: CASSELGTMNQPQHF
J: TRBJ1-5; V: TRBV15; size: few; D: NA; DNA: TGTGCCACCAGCAGAGATATCGCCGGGACACCCCAGCATTTT; CDR3: CATSRDIAGTPQHF
J: TRBJ2-1; V: TRBV19; size: NA; D: NA; DNA: TGTGCCAGTAGTACCCGGGACTTTCTGTCTCAGTTCTTC; CDR3: CASSTRDFLSQFF
J: TRBJ2-5; V: TRBV5-1; size: NA; D: TRBD2; DNA: TGCGCCAGCAGCTTGGAGGGACTAGCGGGAGCTGAGACCCAGTACTTC; CDR3: CASSLEGLAGAETQYF
J: TRBJ1-5; V: TRBV3-1/TRBV3-2; size: NA; D: NA; DNA: TGTGCCAGCAGCCAACAAGCTGGGAATCAGCCCCAGCATTTT; CDR3: CASSQQAGNQPQHF
J: TRBJ2-3; V: TRBV3-1/TRBV3-2; size: NA; D: NA; DNA: TGTGCCAGCAGCCTCACGGGAACCGGCACAGATACGCAGTATTTT; CDR3: CASSLTGTGTDTQYF
J: TRBJ2-7; V: TRBV11-2; size: NA; D: TRBD1; DNA: TGTGCCAGCAGCCATACCGGGACAGGGATGTCCTACGAGCAGTACTTC; CDR3: CASSHTGTGMSYEQYF
J: TRBJ2-3; V: TRBV6-6; size: NA; D: NA; DNA: TGTGCCAGCAGTTACTCCCAAAGTTCCACAGATACGCAGTATTTT; CDR3: CASSYSQSSTDTQYF
J: TRBJ2-5; V: TRBV27; size: once; D: NA; DNA: TGTGCCAGCAGCCCCGTCCGGGTTATCCAAGAGACCCAGTACTTC; CDR3: CASSPVRVIQETQYF
J: TRBJ2-2; V: TRBV7-2; size: NA; D: TRBD2; DNA: TGTGCCAGCAGAACGGGACTACCCACCGGGGAGCTGTTTTTT; CDR3: CASRTGLPTGELFF
J: TRBJ1-4; V: TRBV19; size: NA; D: NA; DNA: TGTGCCAGTAGTATAGGAGGGTTCGGTGAAAAACTGTTTTTT; CDR3: CASSIGGFGEKLFF
J: TRBJ2-1; V: TRBV19; size: once; D: NA; DNA: TGTGCCAGTAGTATCCCTCCCCCGCCACTGTACAATGAGCAGTTCTTC; CDR3: CASSIPPPPLYNEQFF
J: TRBJ2-2; V: TRBV9; size: NA; D: NA; DNA: TGTGCCAGCGGTCCAGTGAACACCGGGGAGCTGTTTTTT; CDR3: CASGPVNTGELFF
J: TRBJ1-6; V: TRBV5-1; size: few; D: TRBD1; DNA: TGCGCCAGCAGCTTGGGACAGGGTAATTCACCCCTCCACTTT; CDR3: CASSLGQGNSPLHF
J: TRBJ1-1; V: TRBV19; size: NA; D: NA; DNA: TGTGCCAGTAGTATGTCGGGAGAGAACACTGAAGCTTTCTTT; CDR3: CASSMSGENTEAFF
J: TRBJ2-1; V: TRBV6-5; size: NA; D: TRBD2; DNA: TGTGCCAGCAGTTACGGGTCGGGAGGGCCGAAGTTCTTC; CDR3: CASSYGSGGPKFF
J: TRBJ2-1; V: TRBV6-2/TRBV6-3; size: NA; D: TRBD2; DNA: TGTGCCAGCAGTTATGGCCCTGGACTAGCGACCTACAATGAGCAGTTCTTC; CDR3: CASSYGPGLATYNEQFF
J: TRBJ2-7; V: TRBV19; size: NA; D: TRBD1; DNA: TGTGCCAGTAGTACAGGGGGTCCCTACGAGCAGTACTTC; CDR3: CASSTGGPYEQYF
J: TRBJ1-1; V: TRBV27; size: NA; D: NA; DNA: TGTGCCAGCAGTTTAAACCAGGGTAGAGTCACTGAAGCTTTCTTT; CDR3: CASSLNQGRVTEAFF
J: TRBJ2-7; V: TRBV3-1/TRBV3-2; size: NA; D: NA; DNA: TGTGCCAGCAGCCAAGATCTTTCAGCGCTAACCTACGAGCAGTACTTC; CDR3: CASSQDLSALTYEQYF
J: TRBJ1-2; V: TRBV9; size: NA; D: NA; DNA: TGTGCCAGCAGCGGCTCCGACAGGAGAGATGGCTACACCTTC; CDR3: CASSGSDRRDGYTF
J: TRBJ1-2; V: TRBV6-6; size: NA; D: TRBD1; DNA: TGTGCCAGCAGTTACGCTAGACAGGGTGGTGGCTACACCTTC; CDR3: CASSYARQGGGYTF
J: TRBJ1-5; V: TRBV27; size: NA; D: NA; DNA: TGTGCCAGCAGTTTCCGCGGGCGAAGTCAGCCCCAGCATTTT; CDR3: CASSFRGRSQPQHF
J: TRBJ2-7; V: TRBV7-2; size: NA; D: NA; DNA: TGTGCCAGCAGCTTAACTCGCGCTCTTTCCTACGAGCAGTACTTC; CDR3: CASSLTRALSYEQYF
J: TRBJ1-5; V: TRBV9; size: NA; D: NA; DNA: TGTGCCAGCAGCGTGCGCGAAAATCAGCCCCAGCATTTT; CDR3: CASSVRENQPQHF
J: TRBJ2-5; V: TRBV15; size: NA; D: TRBD1; DNA: TGTGCCACCAGCACAGGGGGCCCGGCGGGTCAAGAGACCCAGTACTTC; CDR3: CATSTGGPAGQETQYF
J: TRBJ1-1; V: TRBV27; size: NA; D: NA; DNA: TGTGCCAGCAGTTGGGGGATCGTGGCTGAAGCTTTCTTT; CDR3: CASSWGIVAEAFF
J: TRBJ1-3; V: TRBV28; size: NA; D: NA; DNA: TGTGCCAGCAGTTTCGGGGGGCCCGGAAACACCATATATTTT; CDR3: CASSFGGPGNTIYF
J: TRBJ1-2; V: TRBV5-5; size: NA; D: NA; DNA: TGTGCCAGCAGCTTGGGGGGTTTCAATGGCTACACCTTC; CDR3: CASSLGGFNGYTF
J: TRBJ2-1; V: TRBV5-1; size: NA; D: NA; DNA: TGCGCCAGCAGCGGGGTATCGTTATACAATGAGCAGTTCTTC; CDR3: CASSGVSLYNEQFF
J: TRBJ2-7; V: TRBV18; size: once; D: NA; DNA: TGTGCCAGCTCACCGATAGGGACACGCGGCGCCGCAAACTACGAGCAGTACTTC; CDR3: CASSPIGTRGAANYEQYF
J: TRBJ2-3; V: TRBV6-5; size: NA; D: TRBD1; DNA: TGTGCCAGCAGAAAAGACAGGGTCAGGCCAGATACGCAGTATTTT; CDR3: CASRKDRVRPDTQYF
J: TRBJ2-3; V: TRBV4-3; size: NA; D: NA; DNA: TGCGCCAGCAGCCAAGGATTGAGAGATACGCAGTATTTT; CDR3: CASSQGLRDTQYF
J: TRBJ2-5; V: TRBV5-4; size: NA; D: NA; DNA: TGTGCCAGCAGCTTGCCGCAGGGATCTTTTGAGACCCAGTACTTC; CDR3: CASSLPQGSFETQYF
J: TRBJ1-3; V: TRBV5-4; size: NA; D: NA; DNA: TGTGCCAGCAGCTTGGTCGGGGGCGACACCATATATTTT; CDR3: CASSLVGGDTIYF
J: TRBJ2-1; V: TRBV3-1/TRBV3-2; size: NA; D: TRBD2; DNA: TGTGCCAGCAGCCGCCCATTAGCGGGAGTTAGCCATGAGCAGTTCTTC; CDR3: CASSRPLAGVSHEQFF